Shown below are 27 T cell receptor beta chains from a single sample sequenced in a study of graft-versus-host responses after intestinal transplantation. Their specific antigens are unknown. The protocol was immunoSEQ multiplex PCR, while the TCRdb copy is restricted to in-frame clones and leaves out a portion. The repertoire holds tens of thousands of clones, with roughly 92% as singletons. The specimen comprised unstimulated CD8+ T cells sorted from spleen or lymph node cells, sampled before transplant. The receptors here all came from a human donor who was the organ donor for an intestinal transplant.

V is TRBV28 and J is TRBJ1-1; tentatively, D is TRBD1 (6 bases). Trimming took 2 bases from V and 0 from J, leaving 7 bases between them. This CDR3 has 14 amino acids. CDR1 is MDHEN and CDR2 is SYDVKM in the germline V gene. CDR3 DNA sequence: TGTGCCAGCAGTTTAAGGGGGGTGAACACTGAAGCTTTCTTT. Encoded protein: CASSLRGVNTEAFF.

The chain is built from TRBV11-3 and TRBJ2-2, with 9 bases matching TRBD2. The length of the CDR3 is 17 residues. Germline loops: CDR1 SGHNT, CDR2 YENEEA. The V segment lost 5 bases and the J segment 4 bases; nucleotides outside the gene matches: 11. The CDR3 here is CASSHPGLAWSTGELFF. The CDR3 bases are TGTGCCAGCAGCCACCCCGGACTAGCGTGGAGCACCGGGGAGCTGTTTTTT. Full variable domain (missing parts from reference TRBV11-3 and TRBJ2-2): EAGVVQSPRYKIIEKKQPVAFWCNPISGHNTLYWYLQNLGQGPELLIRYENEEAVDDSQLPKDRFSAERLKGVDSTLKIQPAELGDSAVYLCASSHPGLAWSTGELFFGEGSRLTVL.

DNA for the CDR3: TGTGCCAGCAGTGAAGTTGGCATTCGTGGCTACACCTTC. Translation: CASSEVGIRGYTF. This sequence joins TRBV6-1 and TRBJ1-2; D is unclear. CDR3 length: 13 amino acids. V lost 1 base, J lost 7 bases, and 10 bases lay in between. CDR1 MNHNS and CDR2 SASEGT come from the germline V gene.

This clone was seen only once. As DNA, the CDR3 is TGTGCCAGCACCGCGGACAGGGGGCGGTATGGCTACACCTTC. Its protein product is CASTADRGRYGYTF. This sequence joins TRBV6-6 and TRBJ1-2, with 11 bases that match TRBD1. Germline trimming cut 7 bases from V and 5 bases from J; bases unmatched to any gene: 6. This CDR3 region has 14 residues. The germline V gene has CDR1 MNHNY and CDR2 SVGAGI (reference sequence).

The chain combines TRBV29-1 with TRBJ1-2, with D maybe TRBD1 (5 bases). The CDR3 length is 13 residues. CDR1 and CDR2 (germline): SQVTM, ANQGSEA. V was cut by 0 bases and J by 0 bases, with 5 bases left in between. The CDR3 region has the DNA TGCAGCGTTGAAGAGGACACTAACTATGGCTACACCTTC. Its translation: CSVEEDTNYGYTF. The full variable domain, in which reference TRBV29-1 and TRBJ1-2 provide the parts outside the CDR3, is SAVISQKPSRDICQRGTSLTIQCQVDSQVTMMFWYRQQPGQSLTLIATANQGSEATYESGFVIDKFPISRPNLTFSTLTVSNMSPEDSSIYLCSVEEDTNYGYTFGSGTRLTVV.

The genes are TRBV25-1 and TRBJ2-3; D perhaps matches TRBD2 (5 bases). The V end was cut by 1 base, the J end by 1 base, with 6 bases between. The V gene's germline CDR1 is MGHDK and CDR2 SYGVNS. The CDR3 has 14 amino acids. The CDR3 DNA follows: TGTGCCAGCAGTGAATTCGGGGGCACAGATACGCAGTATTTT. The encoded protein is CASSEFGGTDTQYF.

The J gene is TRBJ2-5, the V gene TRBV6-6; 12 positions match TRBD1. This CDR3 is built from 15 residues. Unmatched junction bases numbered 5, after V lost 5 bases and J lost 4 bases. Looked up from germline, CDR1 is MNHNY and CDR2 is SVGAGI (reference sequence). The CDR3 DNA follows: TGTGCCAGCAGTGCCCGGGACAGGGGGCGAGAGACCCAGTACTTC. It specifies CASSARDRGRETQYF.

The V call is TRBV7-9, the J call TRBJ2-5; the match to TRBD1 covers 7 bases. The J call may be faulty, since TRBJ2-7 better matches the DNA end. Germline V gene sequence: CDR1 SEHNR, CDR2 FQNEAQ (reference sequence). The CDR3 extends over 15 amino acids. The CDR3 loop reads CASTKKTGFTYEQYF. As DNA, the CDR3 is TGTGCCAGCACCAAAAAGACAGGGTTCACCTACGAGCAGTACTTC.

The chain carries TRBV30 and TRBJ1-3; D unclear. Trimming shortened V by 4 bases and J by 0 bases, and 10 bases separated the two germline ends. This CDR3 has 14 amino acids. The germline gives CDR1 GTSNPN, CDR2 SVGIG (reference sequence). Here the CDR3 reads CAWTKGTSGNTIYF. In DNA form, the CDR3 reads TGTGCCTGGACGAAGGGCACCTCTGGAAACACCATATATTTT.

This chain links TRBV11-2 with TRBJ2-1, with TRBD2 as a possible D gene (6 bases). The V and J ends lost 3 bases and 2 bases respectively, with 14 bases between them. This CDR3 is built from 16 residues. Looked up from germline, CDR1 is SGHAT and CDR2 is FQNNGV. CDR3 protein: CASSFSGSNTYNEQFF. The DNA for the CDR3 is TGTGCCAGCAGCTTTTCCGGGAGCAACACCTACAATGAGCAGTTCTTC.

CDR3 region: CASSILVTGNNEQFF. CDR3 nucleotide sequence: TGTGCCAGTAGTATCCTAGTGACTGGCAACAATGAGCAGTTCTTC. The rearrangement uses TRBV19 and TRBJ2-1; no firm D call. The V and J ends lost 3 bases and 5 bases respectively, with 14 bases between them. Germline CDR1 LNHDA, CDR2 SQIVND (reference sequence). This CDR3 has 15 residues. Variable domain in full (rest from reference TRBV19 and TRBJ2-1): DGGITQSPKYLFRKEGQNVTLSCEQNLNHDAMYWYRQDPGQGLRLIYYSQIVNDFQKGDIAEGYSVSREKKESFPLTVTSAQKNPTAFYLCASSILVTGNNEQFFGPGTRLTVL.

This chain connects TRBV29-1 to TRBJ2-4, with D perhaps matching TRBD2 (7 bases). This CDR3 region has 18 residues. V dropped 4 bases and J dropped 0 bases, with 22 bases sitting between them. The V gene's germline CDR1 is SQVTM and CDR2 ANQGSEA. CDR3 residues: CSVVVVGGLKLAKNIQYF. The CDR3 DNA reads as TGCAGCGTTGTAGTGGTGGGGGGGCTCAAACTAGCCAAAAACATTCAGTACTTC. Combining the CDR3 with reference TRBV29-1 and TRBJ2-4 gives the whole variable domain SAVISQKPSRDICQRGTSLTIQCQVDSQVTMMFWYRQQPGQSLTLIATANQGSEATYESGFVIDKFPISRPNLTFSTLTVSNMSPEDSSIYLCSVVVVGGLKLAKNIQYFGAGTRLSVL.

As to this clone: The same CDR3 arises from other DNA sequences in this sample as well. This CDR3 reads CASSLNRRSADTQYF. As DNA, the CDR3 is TGCGCCAGCAGCTTGAATCGGCGGTCGGCAGATACGCAGTATTTT. The chain joins TRBV5-1 to TRBJ2-3, with D uncertain. This CDR3 is built from 15 residues. Trimming left V 1 base short and J 4 bases short, with 13 bases between. The V gene's germline CDR1 is SGHRS and CDR2 YFSETQ.

The chain carries TRBV2 and TRBJ2-1; weak D call: TRBD2 (5 bases). From germline, CDR1 is SNHLY and CDR2 FYNNEI. The CDR3 runs to 14 residues. Trimming left V 11 bases short and J 5 bases short, with 19 bases between. The CDR3 here is CAVDPFRDNNEQFF. In DNA, the CDR3 is TGTGCCGTCGACCCTTTTCGGGATAACAATGAGCAGTTCTTC.

The chain combines TRBV28 with TRBJ2-5; TRBD1 matches at 8 bases. CDR3 length equals 15 residues. J lost 4 bases, V lost 6 bases, and 10 bases had no gene match. From germline, CDR1 is MDHEN and CDR2 SYDVKM. DNA for the CDR3: TGTGCCAGCAGCCCAGACAGGGGTGAGGGAGAGACCCAGTACTTC. Protein sequence: CASSPDRGEGETQYF.

This clone was detected only once. The chain carries TRBV4-3 and TRBJ1-2; no definite D call. Per the germline V gene, CDR1 is LGHNA and CDR2 is YSLEER. Trimming removed 1 base at V and 4 bases at J, with 10 bases between. This CDR3 has 14 amino acids. DNA of the CDR3: TGCGCCAGCAGCCAAGGGGCGACTTCCTATGGCTACACCTTC. Translating it yields CASSQGATSYGYTF.

This clone was recorded once. The chain couples TRBV30 to TRBJ2-5; a possible D gene is TRBD1 (5 bases). The ends were cut back, 2 bases at V and 2 bases at J, with 9 bases in the middle. This CDR3 comprises 13 residues. Germline V gives CDR1 GTSNPN, CDR2 SVGIG (reference sequence). The CDR3 region is CAWSTDSQETQYF. The CDR3 DNA follows: TGTGCCTGGAGTACCGACAGTCAAGAGACCCAGTACTTC.

A single count supports this clone. V gene TRBV21-1 combines with J gene TRBJ2-1; TRBD1, the D gene given by the table, was not confirmed from the DNA. TRBV21-1 is labeled a pseudogene. The CDR3 is made up of 16 amino acids. The CDR3 DNA follows: TGTGCCAGCAGCTACAGCCCGGGACAGGGCCACAATGAGCAGTTCTTC. Protein product: CASSYSPGQGHNEQFF.

The V call is TRBV30, the J call TRBJ2-7; TRBD2 might be the D (5 bases). The length of the CDR3 is 18 residues. Trimming took off 2 bases at V and 0 bases at J, with 23 bases between the two ends. CDR1 and CDR2 from the germline V gene are GTSNPN and SVGIG (reference sequence). The CDR3 reads CAWSNPLEVRYSSYEQYF. The CDR3 bases are TGTGCCTGGAGTAACCCCCTGGAGGTGAGGTACAGCTCCTACGAGCAGTACTTC.

The chain is built from TRBV27 and TRBJ2-7; TRBD2 matches 12 bases. CDR1 and CDR2 (germline): MNHEY, SMNVEV (reference sequence). The CDR3 covers 16 residues. The V segment lost 5 bases and the J segment 1 base; nucleotides outside the gene matches: 6. CDR3 sequence: CASSPSSGRESYEQYF. The CDR3 region has the DNA TGTGCCAGCAGTCCCTCTAGCGGGAGGGAGTCCTACGAGCAGTACTTC.

J is TRBJ1-5 and V is TRBV28; D is unclear. This CDR3 spans 18 amino acids. Germline V lookup: CDR1 MDHEN, CDR2 SYDVKM. Trimming took off 6 bases at V and 0 bases at J, with 21 bases between the two ends. The CDR3 region is CASSPLELRVYSNQPQHF. CDR3 nucleotides: TGTGCCAGCAGCCCCTTGGAGTTGCGGGTTTATAGCAATCAGCCCCAGCATTTT. Combining the CDR3 with reference TRBV28 and TRBJ1-5 gives the whole variable domain DVKVTQSSRYLVKRTGEKVFLECVQDMDHENMFWYRQDPGLGLRLIYFSYDVKMKEKGDIPEGYSVSREKKERFSLILESASTNQTSMYLCASSPLELRVYSNQPQHFGDGTRLSIL.

This sequence joins TRBV10-2 and TRBJ2-1; D gene uncertain. CDR1 and CDR2 from the germline V gene are WSHSY and SAAADI. Trimming stripped 3 bases from V and 5 bases from J, with 8 bases between. The CDR3 consists of 13 residues. The CDR3 nucleotides read TGCGCCAGCAGTGAAGGGTACAACAATGAGCAGTTCTTC. Translated: CASSEGYNNEQFF.

The chain links TRBV4-3 to TRBJ2-1, with a weak D call TRBD1 (7 bases). The germline V gene has CDR1 LGHNA and CDR2 YSLEER. V dropped 3 bases and J dropped 8 bases, with 17 bases sitting between them. The CDR3 is made up of 15 amino acids. The chain's CDR3 is CASSQFVSRGDEQFF. The CDR3 nucleotides are TGCGCCAGCAGCCAGTTCGTGAGCAGGGGGGATGAGCAGTTCTTC.

The chain couples TRBV2 to TRBJ2-7; the D gene is possibly TRBD2 (5 bases). V dropped 7 bases and J dropped 6 bases, with 16 bases sitting between them. Germline-derived CDR1 and CDR2 are SNHLY and FYNNEI. This CDR3 is 13 amino acids long. CDR3 sequence reads: CASTGVIWSEQYF. As DNA, the CDR3 is TGTGCCAGCACCGGGGTCATATGGTCCGAGCAGTACTTC.

V and J are TRBV27 and TRBJ2-1; D possibly matches TRBD1 or TRBD2 (5 bases each). CDR1 and CDR2 (germline): MNHEY, SMNVEV (reference sequence). The CDR3 is 15 amino acids. Trimming removed 4 bases from V and 4 bases from J, with 14 bases in between. CDR3 sequence: CASSSGPILYNEQFF. The CDR3, as DNA: TGTGCCAGCAGTTCGGGGCCTATCCTGTACAATGAGCAGTTCTTC.

This rearrangement joins TRBV6-6 to TRBJ1-2; D may be TRBD1 (5 bases). The germline V gene encodes CDR1 MNHNY and CDR2 SVGAGI (reference sequence). V shed 2 bases and J shed 2 bases, with 12 bases lying between them. The CDR3 has 15 amino acids. This chain's CDR3 is CASSYRGGYNYGYTF. CDR3 nucleotide sequence: TGTGCCAGCAGTTACAGGGGAGGCTACAACTATGGCTACACCTTC.

In DNA form, the CDR3 reads TGCGCCAGCAGCCAAGTTGCGGGAGGGAGGGGCTCCTACGAGCAGTACTTC. This encodes CASSQVAGGRGSYEQYF. V gene TRBV4-1 combines with J gene TRBJ2-7, with 9 nucleotides matching TRBD2. After removal of 1 base from V and 0 bases from J, the junction contained 7 bases not matched to a gene. The germline CDR1 and CDR2 sequences are MGHRA and YSYEKL. CDR3 size: 17 residues.